The 27 T cell receptor beta chains presented below share a single source sample, sequenced in a study of human T cells and chemical hapten exposure. Indicated time point: patch test 2, 6 weeks after DPC sensitization. Treatment defined: therapeutic diphenylcyclopropenone sensitization with weekly scalp DPC. TCRdb processed the RACE reads anew with MiXCR; each CDR3 protein has one entry. Found here are about 54,000 distinct CDR3 sequences, around 9.5% of them singletons; the top ten hold around 1.6%. Material: whole blood, obtained in connection with sensitization to the hapten diphenylcyclopropenone (DPC). The receptors here all came from a woman aged 50 to 60 with alopecia areata. Some clones in this sample may be carry-over from other donors' samples.

The J gene is TRBJ1-1, the V gene TRBV7-6, with D hard to call. This CDR3 contains 14 residues. Germline V gene data show CDR1 as SGHVS and CDR2 as FNYEAQ. V lost 1 base and J 0 bases, leaving 6 bases between the germline ends. CDR3 in amino acids: CASSLVQMNTEAFF. The CDR3 nucleotides are TGTGCCAGCAGCTTAGTCCAGATGAACACTGAAGCTTTCTTT.

The chain couples TRBV10-1 to TRBJ2-7; tentative D call: TRBD1 (6 bases). Trimming shortened V by 7 bases and J by 5 bases, and 27 bases separated the two germline ends. In germline, CDR1 is WNHNN, CDR2 SYGVQD (reference sequence). The CDR3 consists of 17 residues. The CDR3 is CASNADTLDRPGDEQYF. In DNA form, the CDR3 reads TGCGCCAGCAACGCCGATACTCTTGACAGGCCTGGTGACGAGCAGTACTTC.

This clonotype has a count of ten or more. The genes are TRBV6-2 or TRBV6-3 and TRBJ1-6, with TRBD1 matching 10 bases. The germline V gene has CDR1 MNHEY and CDR2 SVGEGT. The length of the CDR3 is 16 residues. Trimming took 7 bases from V and 10 from J; bases not matched to a gene: 13. CDR3 sequence: CASIETRDRGDSPLHF. In DNA, the CDR3 is TGTGCCAGCATTGAAACCCGGGACAGGGGAGACTCACCCCTCCACTTT.

This clonotype was counted at least ten times. The chain employs TRBV2 and TRBJ1-5, with TRBD1 identical over 7 bases. J lost 12 bases, V lost 4 bases, and 6 bases had no gene match. In germline, CDR1 is SNHLY, CDR2 FYNNEI. CDR3 length: 12 amino acids. For the CDR3, the DNA is TGTGCCAGCAGTGGACAGGGCATGGTCCAGCATTTT. Translated, it gives CASSGQGMVQHF.

This clonotype was seen only a few times. The rearrangement uses TRBV20-1 and TRBJ1-2; D ambiguous. The ends were cut back, 6 bases at V and 6 bases at J, with 23 bases in the middle. Germline CDR1 is DFQATT and CDR2 is SNEGSKA (reference sequence). The CDR3 is 15 residues long. CDR3 sequence (DNA): TGCAGTGCCAACCCTGGGGTGAGGGCCTTTGATGGCTACACCTTC. Translated, it gives CSANPGVRAFDGYTF.

The sample holds many counts of this clonotype. The chain recombines TRBV6-5 with TRBJ1-1; D may be TRBD1 (5 bases). Looked up from germline, CDR1 is MNHEY and CDR2 is SVGAGI. The CDR3 is 13 residues long. Trimming stripped 6 bases from V and 1 base from J, with 9 bases between. The chain's CDR3 is CASRLQGNTEAFF. The CDR3 DNA is TGTGCCAGCAGGCTCCAGGGGAACACTGAAGCTTTCTTT.

The chain employs TRBV5-1 and TRBJ2-2; the D gene is possibly TRBD2 (5 bases). Trimming left V 4 bases short and J 2 bases short, with 30 bases between. The CDR3 is made up of 21 amino acids. The germline CDR1 and CDR2 sequences are SGHRS and YFSETQ. The CDR3 sequence is CASSPGDARALVRGNTGELFF. DNA of the CDR3: TGCGCCAGCAGCCCGGGTGATGCCCGAGCTTTAGTTCGGGGAAACACCGGGGAGCTGTTTTTT.

This clonotype has ten or more counts. J is TRBJ2-1 and V is TRBV7-2; D uncertain. The CDR3 length is 14 residues. Germline CDR1 and CDR2: SGHTA and FQGNSA. The V and J ends lost 5 bases and 5 bases respectively, with 13 bases between them. CDR3: CASSIFNSDNEQFF. The DNA of the CDR3 is TGTGCCAGCAGCATATTTAATTCCGACAATGAGCAGTTCTTC.

The chain links TRBV29-1 to TRBJ1-1; possibly TRBD1 for D (5 bases). The length of the CDR3 is 14 residues. CDR1 is SQVTM and CDR2 is ANQGSEA in the germline V gene. V dropped 6 bases and J dropped 4 bases, with 18 bases sitting between them. The chain's CDR3 is CSVGMGRGTTEAFF. In DNA, the CDR3 is TGCAGCGTGGGGATGGGAAGGGGAACCACTGAAGCTTTCTTT.

In DNA form, the CDR3 reads TGTGCCAGCAGTGAAAGGGGAACTAGTGGCAACACCGGGGAGCTGTTTTTT. Translation gives CASSERGTSGNTGELFF. The rearrangement joins TRBV2 to TRBJ2-2; tentatively, D is TRBD1 or TRBD2 (5 bases each). CDR1 SNHLY and CDR2 FYNNEI come from the germline V gene. There are 17 residues in the CDR3. The germline V and J ends were trimmed by 2 bases and 2 bases, with 15 bases remaining between them.

Written as DNA, the CDR3 is TGTGCCAGCAGCTTACCAGCCGGGACTAGCGGGAGAAATGAGCAGTTCTTC. Translated, it gives CASSLPAGTSGRNEQFF. The rearrangement joins TRBV7-9 to TRBJ2-1; 14 bases line up with TRBD2. The trim removed 2 bases at V and 7 bases at J, leaving 7 bases unmatched. CDR1 is SEHNR and CDR2 is FQNEAQ in the germline V gene (reference sequence). The CDR3 runs to 17 residues.

This clonotype was counted at least ten times. The chain uses TRBV12-3 or TRBV12-4 and TRBJ2-5, with D tentatively TRBD1 (5 bases). The CDR3 runs 15 residues. V was cut by 5 bases and J by 4 bases, with 17 bases left in between. The CDR3: CASSVGGAALETQYF. In DNA, the CDR3 is TGTGCCAGCAGTGTCGGTGGGGCTGCATTAGAGACCCAGTACTTC.

The chain employs TRBV18 and TRBJ1-1, with 7 nucleotides matching TRBD1. Trimming at V came to 3 bases and at J to 0 bases, leaving 7 bases not matched to a gene. The CDR3 spans 16 residues. Per germline, CDR1 KGHSH and CDR2 LQKENI. CDR3 nucleotide sequence: TGTGCCAGCTCACCGCGGAGGGACAGAATGAACACTGAAGCTTTCTTT. This sequence encodes CASSPRRDRMNTEAFF. The variable domain in full, completed from reference TRBV18 and TRBJ1-1, reads NAGVMQNPRHLVRRRGQEARLRCSPMKGHSHVYWYRQLPEEGLKFMVYLQKENIIDESGMPKERFSAEFPKEGPSILRIQQVVRGDSAAYFCASSPRRDRMNTEAFFGQGTRLTVV.

This clonotype occurred many times. V gene TRBV4-1 combines with J gene TRBJ2-1; 8 nucleotides agree with TRBD2. This CDR3 has 16 residues. The germline V gene encodes CDR1 MGHRA and CDR2 YSYEKL. The V and J ends lost 2 bases and 6 bases, in that order; junction bases with no gene match: 9. CDR3 region: CASSQLGGGPRNEQFF. Here the CDR3 DNA reads TGCGCCAGCAGCCAATTAGGCGGGGGGCCCCGCAATGAGCAGTTCTTC.

This clonotype was seen only a few times. The chain combines TRBV7-8 with TRBJ2-2, with 9 bases identical to TRBD1. Germline CDR1 is SGHVS and CDR2 is FQNEAQ. The CDR3 length is 16 residues. The V segment lost 8 bases and the J segment 4 bases; nucleotides outside the gene matches: 11. The CDR3 DNA reads TGTGCCAGCCGCACGACCGGGACAGGGCTCACCGGGGAGCTGTTTTTT. As protein: CASRTTGTGLTGELFF.

Only a few counts were recorded for this clonotype. The V and J genes are TRBV29-1 and TRBJ2-5; possible D gene TRBD1, 6 bases. V lost 3 bases to trimming and J lost 4 bases, with 12 bases between them. This CDR3 is built from 13 residues. Germline V gives CDR1 SQVTM, CDR2 ANQGSEA. The DNA of the CDR3 is TGCAGCGTTGATTCAGGGGCCTTAGAGACCCAGTACTTC. Translation: CSVDSGALETQYF.

V gene TRBV24-1 combines with J gene TRBJ2-2; D remains unclear. Germline assignment: CDR1 KGHDR and CDR2 SFDVKD. V was clipped by 9 bases and J by 1 base, with 8 bases between them. The CDR3 is made up of 13 amino acids. CDR3 sequence (DNA): TGTGCCACCGAGGAAGAGAACACCGGGGAGCTGTTTTTT. This sequence encodes CATEEENTGELFF.

This rearrangement joins TRBV4-2 to TRBJ2-7; maybe TRBD2 (6 bases). The germline CDR1 and CDR2 sequences are LGHNA and YNFKEQ. The CDR3 has 13 amino acids. Trimming stripped 6 bases from V and 0 bases from J, with 9 bases between. CDR3 amino acids: CASREGSSYEQYF. The CDR3 nucleotides read TGTGCCAGCAGGGAGGGGAGCTCCTACGAGCAGTACTTC.

The chain carries TRBV9 and TRBJ1-1; possible D gene TRBD1, 5 bases. This CDR3 is 13 amino acids long. V lost 4 bases, J lost 3 bases, and 10 bases lay in between. The germline gives CDR1 SGDLS, CDR2 YYNGEE. CDR3 residues: CASSPGLYTEAFF. The CDR3 region has the DNA TGTGCCAGCAGCCCGGGACTTTACACTGAAGCTTTCTTT.

This clonotype showed up just a few times. The genes are TRBV9 and TRBJ2-7, with D tentatively TRBD1 (6 bases). The germline V gene encodes CDR1 SGDLS and CDR2 YYNGEE. Deletions cut 4 bases from V and 1 base from J, with 12 bases between. The CDR3 consists of 14 residues. The DNA for the CDR3 is TGTGCCAGCAGCTTAAGTGGACAGTCCTACGAGCAGTACTTC. The encoded protein is CASSLSGQSYEQYF.

This clonotype has a count of ten or more. The rearrangement links TRBV18 to TRBJ1-3; D call uncertain. Deletions cut 0 bases from V and 8 bases from J, with 8 bases between. The CDR3 runs 13 residues. Germline values: CDR1 KGHSH, CDR2 LQKENI. CDR3 protein: CASSPPSVDTIYF. The CDR3 nucleotides are TGTGCCAGCTCACCACCCTCAGTGGACACCATATATTTT.

The chain is built from TRBV2 and TRBJ2-2; TRBD1 agrees at 10 bases. Per the germline V gene, CDR1 is SNHLY and CDR2 is FYNNEI. V lost 5 bases to trimming and J lost 7 bases; unmatched junction nucleotides: 7. This CDR3 is 15 amino acids long. The CDR3 bases are TGTGCCAGCAGTTCCGGGACAGGGGAGTACGGGGAGCTGTTTTTT. It translates to CASSSGTGEYGELFF. The full variable domain, in which reference TRBV2 and TRBJ2-2 provide the parts outside the CDR3, is EPEVTQTPSHQVTQMGQEVILRCVPISNHLYFYWYRQILGQKVEFLVSFYNNEISEKSEIFDDQFSVERPDGSNFTLKIRSTKLEDSAMYFCASSSGTGEYGELFFGEGSRLTVL.

This rearrangement joins TRBV6-5 to TRBJ1-3; D call uncertain. With 0 bases removed from V and 4 bases from J, the gap between germline ends came to 13 bases. This CDR3 is built from 16 residues. Germline V gene lookup returns CDR1 MNHEY and CDR2 SVGAGI. CDR3 region: CASSYSERPEGNTIYF. In DNA, the CDR3 is TGTGCCAGCAGTTACTCCGAACGACCGGAGGGAAACACCATATATTTT.

This clonotype was found a few times. The V call is TRBV4-1, the J call TRBJ2-5, with D hard to call. The V end was cut by 3 bases, the J end by 5 bases, with 10 bases between. CDR1 and CDR2 from the germline V gene are MGHRA and YSYEKL. The CDR3 runs to 13 residues. CDR3 loop: CASSHLQYETQYF. The DNA for the CDR3 is TGCGCCAGCAGCCATCTTCAGTACGAGACCCAGTACTTC.

The table lists this clonotype with many counts. The chain links TRBV18 to TRBJ2-1; D not certain. CDR1 is KGHSH and CDR2 is LQKENI in the germline V gene. The CDR3 extends over 13 amino acids. V gave up 3 bases and J gave up 2 bases, with 5 bases separating them. The CDR3 sequence is CASSPLPYNEQFF. In DNA, the CDR3 is TGTGCCAGCTCACCTCTTCCCTACAATGAGCAGTTCTTC.

The gene calls are TRBV2 and TRBJ2-5; D is unresolved. Germline CDR1 SNHLY, CDR2 FYNNEI. V was pared by 7 bases and J by 2 bases, with 14 bases between. The CDR3 runs to 14 residues. CDR3 in DNA: TGTGCCAGCACCGGGCGATTGGTTCAAGAGACCCAGTACTTC. This encodes CASTGRLVQETQYF.

This clonotype has ten or more counts. The J gene is TRBJ1-6, the V gene TRBV6-5, with D unresolved. The CDR3 consists of 17 residues. From germline, CDR1 is MNHEY and CDR2 SVGAGI. V shed 4 bases and J shed 0 bases, with 13 bases lying between them. CDR3 sequence (DNA): TGTGCCAGCAGTTCAAGAACGGGGAGCTCCTATAATTCACCCCTCCACTTT. Its protein product is CASSSRTGSSYNSPLHF.